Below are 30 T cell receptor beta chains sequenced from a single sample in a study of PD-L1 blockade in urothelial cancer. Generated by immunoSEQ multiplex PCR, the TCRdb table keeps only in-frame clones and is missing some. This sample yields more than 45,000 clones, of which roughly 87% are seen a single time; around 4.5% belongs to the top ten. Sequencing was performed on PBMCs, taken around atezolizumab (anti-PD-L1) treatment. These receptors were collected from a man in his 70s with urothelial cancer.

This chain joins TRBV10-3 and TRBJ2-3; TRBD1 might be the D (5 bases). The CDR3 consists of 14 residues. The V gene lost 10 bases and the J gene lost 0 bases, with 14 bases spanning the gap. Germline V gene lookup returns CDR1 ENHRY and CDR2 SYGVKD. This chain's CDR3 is CATTPQGSTDTQYF. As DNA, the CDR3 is TGTGCCACCACCCCGCAGGGTAGCACAGATACGCAGTATTTT.

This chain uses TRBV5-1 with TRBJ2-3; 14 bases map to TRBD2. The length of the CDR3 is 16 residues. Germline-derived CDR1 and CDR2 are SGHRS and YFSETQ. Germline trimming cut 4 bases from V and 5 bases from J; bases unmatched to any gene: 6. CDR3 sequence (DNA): TGCGCCAGCAGCCCGGGACTAGCGGGAGTTGTAGATACGCAGTATTTT. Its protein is CASSPGLAGVVDTQYF.

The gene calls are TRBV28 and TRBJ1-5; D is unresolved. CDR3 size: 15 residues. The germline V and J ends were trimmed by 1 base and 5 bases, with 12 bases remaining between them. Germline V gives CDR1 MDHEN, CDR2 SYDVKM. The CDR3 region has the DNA TGTGCCAGCAGTTTATCTGGGCAGATTTATCAGCCCCAGCATTTT. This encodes CASSLSGQIYQPQHF.

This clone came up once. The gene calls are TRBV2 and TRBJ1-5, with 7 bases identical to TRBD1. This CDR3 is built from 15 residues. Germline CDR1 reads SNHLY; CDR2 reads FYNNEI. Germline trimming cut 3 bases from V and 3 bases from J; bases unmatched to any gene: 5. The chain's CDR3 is CASSEQGVDNQPQHF. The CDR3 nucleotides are TGTGCCAGCAGTGAGCAGGGGGTTGACAATCAGCCCCAGCATTTT.

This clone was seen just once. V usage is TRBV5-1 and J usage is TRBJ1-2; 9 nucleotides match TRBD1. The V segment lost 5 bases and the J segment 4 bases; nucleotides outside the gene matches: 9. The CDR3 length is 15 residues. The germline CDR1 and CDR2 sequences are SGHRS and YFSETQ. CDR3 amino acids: CASSQDGQGSYGYTF. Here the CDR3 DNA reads TGCGCCAGCAGTCAAGACGGACAGGGGAGCTATGGCTACACCTTC.

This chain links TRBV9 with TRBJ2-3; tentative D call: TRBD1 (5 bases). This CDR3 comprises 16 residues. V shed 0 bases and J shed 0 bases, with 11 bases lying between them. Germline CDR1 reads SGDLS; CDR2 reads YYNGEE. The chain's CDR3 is CASSVDAGFSTDTQYF. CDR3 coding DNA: TGTGCCAGCAGCGTAGATGCAGGGTTCAGCACAGATACGCAGTATTTT.

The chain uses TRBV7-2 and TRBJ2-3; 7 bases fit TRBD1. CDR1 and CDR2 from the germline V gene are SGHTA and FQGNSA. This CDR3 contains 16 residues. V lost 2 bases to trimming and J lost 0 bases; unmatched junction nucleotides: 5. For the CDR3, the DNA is TGTGCCAGCAGCTTATACGAGACAGGGAGCACAGATACGCAGTATTTT. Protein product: CASSLYETGSTDTQYF.

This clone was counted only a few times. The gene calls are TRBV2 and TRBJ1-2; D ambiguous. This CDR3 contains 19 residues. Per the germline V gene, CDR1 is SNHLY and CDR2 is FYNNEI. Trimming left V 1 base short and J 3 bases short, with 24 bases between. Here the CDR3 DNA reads TGTGCCAGCAGTGAAGGGGCTTTACCGAGGGATCAGGTGGACTATGGCTACACCTTC. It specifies CASSEGALPRDQVDYGYTF.

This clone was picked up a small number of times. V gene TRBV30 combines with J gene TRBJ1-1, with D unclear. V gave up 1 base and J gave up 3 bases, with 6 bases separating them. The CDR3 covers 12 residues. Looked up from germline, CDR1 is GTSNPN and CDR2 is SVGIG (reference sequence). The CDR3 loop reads CAWSGSDTEAFF. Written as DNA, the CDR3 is TGTGCCTGGAGTGGGTCAGACACTGAAGCTTTCTTT.

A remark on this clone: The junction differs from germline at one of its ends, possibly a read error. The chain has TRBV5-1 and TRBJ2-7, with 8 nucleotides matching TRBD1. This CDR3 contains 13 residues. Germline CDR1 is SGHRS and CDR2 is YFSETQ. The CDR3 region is CASSAQGQGDMHF. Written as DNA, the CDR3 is TGCGCCAGCAGCGCACAAGGACAGGGAGACATGCACTTC.

This CDR3 is CASRKGQNSYEQYF. Here the CDR3 DNA reads TGTGCCAGCAGAAAGGGGCAGAACTCCTACGAGCAGTACTTC. This chain uses TRBV7-2 with TRBJ2-7, with a weak D call TRBD1 (5 bases). The V gene lost 6 bases and the J gene lost 0 bases, with 12 bases spanning the gap. Per the germline V gene, CDR1 is SGHTA and CDR2 is FQGNSA. The CDR3 is 14 amino acids.

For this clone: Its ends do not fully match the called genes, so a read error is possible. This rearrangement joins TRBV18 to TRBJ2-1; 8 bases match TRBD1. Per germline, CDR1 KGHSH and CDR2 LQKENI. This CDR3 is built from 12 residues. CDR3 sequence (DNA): TGTGCCAGCTCCCCACAGGGGGTTGAGCAGTTCTTC. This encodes CASSPQGVEQFF.

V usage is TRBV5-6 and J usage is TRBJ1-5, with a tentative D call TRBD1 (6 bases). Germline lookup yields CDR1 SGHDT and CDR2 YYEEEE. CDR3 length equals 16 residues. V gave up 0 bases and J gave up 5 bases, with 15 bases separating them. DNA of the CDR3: TGTGCCAGCAGCTTGGGATCGGGACACGACTATCAGCCCCAGCATTTT. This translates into CASSLGSGHDYQPQHF.

The CDR3 DNA is TGTGCCAGCGCCCCCCGAGGGGGCGCGGATACGCAGTATTTT. This gives the protein CASAPRGGADTQYF. The chain employs TRBV11-2 and TRBJ2-3, with 7 bases fitting TRBD1. This CDR3 comprises 14 residues. The V and J ends lost 8 bases and 6 bases, in that order; junction bases with no gene match: 11. The germline gives CDR1 SGHAT, CDR2 FQNNGV.

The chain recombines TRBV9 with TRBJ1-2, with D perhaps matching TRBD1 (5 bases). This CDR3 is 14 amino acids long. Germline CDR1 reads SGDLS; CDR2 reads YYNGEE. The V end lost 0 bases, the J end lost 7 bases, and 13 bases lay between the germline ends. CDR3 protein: CASSVAGQGSGYTF. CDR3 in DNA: TGTGCCAGCAGCGTAGCTGGGCAGGGCTCTGGCTACACCTTC.

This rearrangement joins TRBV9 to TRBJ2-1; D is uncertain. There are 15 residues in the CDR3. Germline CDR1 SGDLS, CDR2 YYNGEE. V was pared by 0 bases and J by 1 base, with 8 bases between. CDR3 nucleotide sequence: TGTGCCAGCAGCGTAGATTTGGAGTCCTACAATGAGCAGTTCTTC. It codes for CASSVDLESYNEQFF.

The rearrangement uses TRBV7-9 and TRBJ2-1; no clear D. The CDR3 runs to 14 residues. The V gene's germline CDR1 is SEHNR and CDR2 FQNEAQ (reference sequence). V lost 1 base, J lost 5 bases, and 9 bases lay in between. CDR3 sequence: CASSLGGVDNEQFF. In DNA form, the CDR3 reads TGTGCCAGCAGCTTAGGAGGAGTCGACAATGAGCAGTTCTTC.

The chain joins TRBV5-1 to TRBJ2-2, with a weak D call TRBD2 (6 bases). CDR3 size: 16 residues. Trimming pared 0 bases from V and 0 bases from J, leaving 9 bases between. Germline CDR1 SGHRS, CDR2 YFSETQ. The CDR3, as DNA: TGCGCCAGCAGCTTGGACGGGGGAACGAACACCGGGGAGCTGTTTTTT. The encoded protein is CASSLDGGTNTGELFF.

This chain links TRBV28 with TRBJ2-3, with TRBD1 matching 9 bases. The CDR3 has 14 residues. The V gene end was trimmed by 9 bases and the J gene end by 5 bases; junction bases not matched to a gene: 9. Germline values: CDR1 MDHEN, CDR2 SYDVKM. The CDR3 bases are TGTGCCAGTAATGGGGACAGGGAGGTAGATACGCAGTATTTT. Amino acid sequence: CASNGDREVDTQYF.

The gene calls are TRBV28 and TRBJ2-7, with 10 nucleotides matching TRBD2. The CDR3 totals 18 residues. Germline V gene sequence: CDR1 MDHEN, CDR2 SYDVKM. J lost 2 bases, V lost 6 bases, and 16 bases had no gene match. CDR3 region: CASSSTSGFRGITYEQYF. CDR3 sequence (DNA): TGTGCCAGCAGCTCGACTAGCGGGTTTCGCGGGATAACCTACGAGCAGTACTTC.

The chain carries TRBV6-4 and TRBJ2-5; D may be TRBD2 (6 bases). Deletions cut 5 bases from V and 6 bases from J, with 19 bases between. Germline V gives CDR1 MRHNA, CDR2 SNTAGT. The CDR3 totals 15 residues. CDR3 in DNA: TGTGCCAGCAGTCTCATGGCGGGACCCCAGAAGACCCAGTACTTC. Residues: CASSLMAGPQKTQYF.

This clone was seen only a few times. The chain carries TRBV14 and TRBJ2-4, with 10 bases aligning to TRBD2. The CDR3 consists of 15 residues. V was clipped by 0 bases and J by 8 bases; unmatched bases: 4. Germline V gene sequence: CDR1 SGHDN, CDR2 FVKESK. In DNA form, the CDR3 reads TGTGCCAGCAGCCAAGAGCTAGCGGGAGCGGACATTCAGTACTTC. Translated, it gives CASSQELAGADIQYF.

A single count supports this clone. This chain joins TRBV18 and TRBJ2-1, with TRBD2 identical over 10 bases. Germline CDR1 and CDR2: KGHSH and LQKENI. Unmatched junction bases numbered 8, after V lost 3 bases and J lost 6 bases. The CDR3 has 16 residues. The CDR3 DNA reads TGTGCCAGCTCACCTGCCGTGAGCGGGAGGGCCAATGAGCAGTTCTTC. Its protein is CASSPAVSGRANEQFF.

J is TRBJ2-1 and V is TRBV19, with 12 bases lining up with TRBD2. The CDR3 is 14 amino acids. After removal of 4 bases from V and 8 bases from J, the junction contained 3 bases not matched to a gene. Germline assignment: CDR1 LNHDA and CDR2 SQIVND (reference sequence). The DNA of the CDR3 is TGTGCCAGTAGTAAGACTAGCGGGAGTGATGAGCAGTTCTTC. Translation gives CASSKTSGSDEQFF.

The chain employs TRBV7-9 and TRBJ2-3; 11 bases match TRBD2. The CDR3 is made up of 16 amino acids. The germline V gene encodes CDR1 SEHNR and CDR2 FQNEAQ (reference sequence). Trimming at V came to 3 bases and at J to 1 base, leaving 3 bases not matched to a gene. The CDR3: CASSLGTSGRTDTQYF. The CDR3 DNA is TGTGCCAGCAGCTTGGGGACTAGCGGTCGCACAGATACGCAGTATTTT.

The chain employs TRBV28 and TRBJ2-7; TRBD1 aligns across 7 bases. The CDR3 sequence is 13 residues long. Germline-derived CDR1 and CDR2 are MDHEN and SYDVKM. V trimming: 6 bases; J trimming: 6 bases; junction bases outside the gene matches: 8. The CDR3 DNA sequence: TGTGCCAGCAGACCGACAGGGTTTCTCGAGCAGTACTTC. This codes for CASRPTGFLEQYF.

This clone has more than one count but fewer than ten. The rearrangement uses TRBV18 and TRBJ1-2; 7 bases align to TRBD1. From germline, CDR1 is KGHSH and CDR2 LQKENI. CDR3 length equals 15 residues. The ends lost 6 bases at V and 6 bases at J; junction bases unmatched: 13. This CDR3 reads CASSPNQNRGDGYTF. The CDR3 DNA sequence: TGTGCCAGCTCCCCCAACCAAAACAGGGGCGATGGCTACACCTTC.

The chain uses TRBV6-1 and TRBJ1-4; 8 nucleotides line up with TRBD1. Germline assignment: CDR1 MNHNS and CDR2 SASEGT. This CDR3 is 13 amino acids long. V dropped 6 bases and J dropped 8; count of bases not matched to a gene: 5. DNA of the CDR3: TGTGCCAGCAGCCAGGACAGGGCCGAAAAACTGTTTTTT. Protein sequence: CASSQDRAEKLFF.

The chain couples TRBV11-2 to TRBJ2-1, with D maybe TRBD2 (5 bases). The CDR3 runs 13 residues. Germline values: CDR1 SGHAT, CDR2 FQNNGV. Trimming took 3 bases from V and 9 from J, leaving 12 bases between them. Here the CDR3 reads CASSFLGAGEQFF. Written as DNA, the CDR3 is TGTGCCAGCAGCTTCCTGGGAGCCGGTGAGCAGTTCTTC.

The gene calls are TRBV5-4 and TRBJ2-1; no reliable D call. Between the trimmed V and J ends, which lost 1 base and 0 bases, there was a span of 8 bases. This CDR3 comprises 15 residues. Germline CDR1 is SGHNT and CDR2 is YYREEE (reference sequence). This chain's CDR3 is CASSLYWSSYNEQFF. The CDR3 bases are TGTGCCAGCAGCTTGTACTGGAGCTCCTACAATGAGCAGTTCTTC.